Following are 27 T cell receptor beta chains from one sample sequenced in a study of tumor-infiltrating lymphocytes in localized non-small cell lung cancer. Data came from immunoSEQ multiplex PCR; TCRdb stores just in-frame clones and leaves some out. The data hold about 15,000 clones, with about 75% observed a single time. Sequencing used lung tumor tissue. These receptors were collected from a human donor with non-small cell lung cancer.

The chain links TRBV27 to TRBJ2-7; 14 nucleotides align to TRBD2. The CDR3 runs to 16 residues. The V segment lost 6 bases and the J segment 4 bases; nucleotides outside the gene matches: 8. CDR1 and CDR2 (germline): MNHEY, SMNVEV (reference sequence). The CDR3 is CASSNQGLAGVYEQYF. CDR3 sequence (DNA): TGTGCCAGCAGCAACCAGGGACTAGCGGGAGTGTACGAGCAGTACTTC.

This clone was recorded a few times. The chain combines TRBV5-4 with TRBJ2-2; a possible D gene is TRBD1 (6 bases). This CDR3 region has 14 residues. Trimming cost V 4 bases and J 4 bases, with 11 bases left between them. Per germline, CDR1 SGHNT and CDR2 YYREEE (reference sequence). CDR3 sequence reads: CASSIQGVTGELFF. The DNA of the CDR3 is TGTGCCAGCAGCATACAGGGAGTCACCGGGGAGCTGTTTTTT.

This chain links TRBV19 with TRBJ2-7; no firm D call. The CDR3 sequence is 14 residues long. Germline V gene lookup returns CDR1 LNHDA and CDR2 SQIVND (reference sequence). Trimming left V 4 bases short and J 0 bases short, with 10 bases between. In nucleotides, the CDR3 is TGTGCCAGTAGTAAAGAGACGACCTCCTACGAGCAGTACTTC. Protein product: CASSKETTSYEQYF.

The CDR3 sequence: CASSLQGDNEQFF. CDR3 sequence (DNA): TGCGCCAGCAGCCTTCAAGGGGACAATGAGCAGTTCTTC. The chain links TRBV5-1 to TRBJ2-1; D possibly corresponds to TRBD1 (5 bases). Trimming removed 4 bases at V and 5 bases at J, with 10 bases between. Germline assignment: CDR1 SGHRS and CDR2 YFSETQ. The CDR3 runs 13 residues.

This sequence joins TRBV30 and TRBJ2-1, with 9 positions matching TRBD1. V was clipped by 6 bases and J by 1 base; unmatched bases: 13. There are 17 residues in the CDR3. The germline gives CDR1 GTSNPN, CDR2 SVGIG (reference sequence). The CDR3 loop is CACHLSIGQGSYNEQFF. The DNA for the CDR3 is TGTGCCTGCCACCTCTCCATTGGACAGGGGTCCTACAATGAGCAGTTCTTC.

The chain combines TRBV5-6 with TRBJ2-5; 14 nucleotides match TRBD2. This CDR3 spans 15 amino acids. After removal of 5 bases from V and 7 bases from J, the junction contained 7 bases not matched to a gene. Germline-derived CDR1 and CDR2 are SGHDT and YYEEEE. CDR3 in DNA: TGTGCCAGCAGGGGACTAGCGGGAGTCGGGGGGACCCAGTACTTC. This gives the protein CASRGLAGVGGTQYF.

In its sample, this clone ranks as medium-sized (0.01 to 0.1%). The rearrangement uses TRBV5-4 and TRBJ2-3, with TRBD2 identical over 13 bases. The CDR3 sequence is 18 residues long. Germline V lookup: CDR1 SGHNT, CDR2 YYREEE (reference sequence). V shed 4 bases, J shed 6 bases, and the junction held 14 bases outside the gene matches. In nucleotides, the CDR3 is TGTGCCAGCAGCCAAACTCGGACTAGCGGGAGTCGGGTGGATACGCAGTATTTT. It codes for CASSQTRTSGSRVDTQYF.

The chain uses TRBV11-2 and TRBJ2-5; a possible D gene is TRBD2 (6 bases). CDR3 length: 13 residues. Trimming stripped 5 bases from V and 3 bases from J, with 10 bases between. The germline gives CDR1 SGHAT, CDR2 FQNNGV. The CDR3 sequence is CASSLRREETQYF. CDR3 DNA sequence: TGTGCCAGCAGCCTCAGGAGGGAAGAGACCCAGTACTTC. The full variable domain, its missing parts supplied by reference TRBV11-2 and TRBJ2-5, is EAGVAQSPRYKIIEKRQSVAFWCNPISGHATLYWYQQILGQGPKLLIQFQNNGVVDDSQLPKDRFSAERLKGVDSTLKIQPAKLEDSAVYLCASSLRREETQYFGPGTRLLVL.

The chain has TRBV5-4 and TRBJ2-4; TRBD1 matches 9 bases. Germline V CDR1 and CDR2: SGHNT, YYREEE (reference sequence). The CDR3 contains 15 residues. V gave up 0 bases and J gave up 6 bases; unmatched junction bases: 4. The CDR3 region is CASSLDRGLGNIQYF. CDR3 DNA sequence: TGTGCCAGCAGCTTGGACAGGGGGCTGGGAAACATTCAGTACTTC.

This rearrangement joins TRBV29-1 to TRBJ2-2; no reliable D call. Trimming left V 4 bases short and J 0 bases short, with 6 bases between. Germline V gene data show CDR1 as SQVTM and CDR2 as ANQGSEA. The CDR3 runs 13 residues. For the CDR3, the DNA is TGCAGCGTTGCACTGTCGAACACCGGGGAGCTGTTTTTT. Protein product: CSVALSNTGELFF.

This clone was seen only a few times. This chain connects TRBV19 to TRBJ2-7; possibly TRBD1 for D (6 bases). Trimming pared 5 bases from V and 3 bases from J, leaving 14 bases between. Germline-derived CDR1 and CDR2 are LNHDA and SQIVND (reference sequence). There are 14 residues in the CDR3. The CDR3 region has the DNA TGTGCCAGTAGTCCAGGGACATTTGGCTACGAGCAGTACTTC. Encoded protein: CASSPGTFGYEQYF. Supplemented by reference TRBV19 and TRBJ2-7, the full variable domain reads DGGITQSPKYLFRKEGQNVTLSCEQNLNHDAMYWYRQDPGQGLRLIYYSQIVNDFQKGDIAEGYSVSREKKESFPLTVTSAQKNPTAFYLCASSPGTFGYEQYFGPGTRLTVT.

V and J are TRBV5-6 and TRBJ2-7; perhaps D is TRBD1 or TRBD2 (5 bases each). The germline gives CDR1 SGHDT, CDR2 YYEEEE. Trimming cost V 1 base and J 3 bases, with 14 bases left between them. The CDR3 is made up of 15 amino acids. CDR3 sequence (DNA): TGTGCCAGCAGCTTGATGGCAGGGACCCACTACGAGCAGTACTTC. This sequence encodes CASSLMAGTHYEQYF.

The rearrangement links TRBV10-2 to TRBJ1-1; no firm D call. The CDR3 sequence is 14 residues long. The germline CDR1 and CDR2 sequences are WSHSY and SAAADI. The V gene lost 5 bases and the J gene lost 4 bases, with 14 bases spanning the gap. CDR3 residues: CASSPWDRSTEAFF. The DNA of the CDR3 is TGCGCCAGCAGTCCCTGGGATCGGAGCACTGAAGCTTTCTTT.

In its sample, this clone was seen a few times. The genes are TRBV6-5 and TRBJ2-3; either TRBD1 or TRBD2 may fit D (5 bases each). The CDR3 is 16 amino acids. Germline assignment: CDR1 MNHEY and CDR2 SVGAGI. V lost 2 bases to trimming and J lost 9 bases, with 21 bases between them. This chain's CDR3 is CASSYATGPSVVTQYF. DNA of the CDR3: TGTGCCAGCAGTTACGCAACGGGACCCAGCGTGGTAACGCAGTATTTT.

V is TRBV28 and J is TRBJ1-2; TRBD1 might be the D (5 bases). This CDR3 is built from 14 residues. The V end lost 3 bases, the J end lost 4 bases, and 12 bases lay between the germline ends. The germline CDR1 and CDR2 sequences are MDHEN and SYDVKM. The CDR3 nucleotides are TGTGCCAGCAGTTTTTATGCGGGGACCTATGGCTACACCTTC. Protein sequence: CASSFYAGTYGYTF.

The chain has TRBV9 and TRBJ1-1; D is possibly TRBD1 (5 bases). CDR3 length: 13 residues. Germline V gene data show CDR1 as SGDLS and CDR2 as YYNGEE. Trimming pared 5 bases from V and 4 bases from J, leaving 12 bases between. The CDR3 spells CASSWGGGTEAFF. The CDR3 coding sequence is TGTGCCAGCAGTTGGGGGGGTGGCACTGAAGCTTTCTTT.

The chain joins TRBV7-6 to TRBJ1-5; D perhaps matches TRBD1 (6 bases). The V and J ends lost 1 base and 6 bases respectively, with 10 bases between them. CDR1 and CDR2 (germline): SGHVS, FNYEAQ. CDR3 length equals 14 residues. DNA of the CDR3: TGTGCCAGCAGCTTAGGGCAGGGGTTTCAGCCCCAGCATTTT. This codes for CASSLGQGFQPQHF.

J is TRBJ2-3 and V is TRBV5-1; the D is unclear. The germline gives CDR1 SGHRS, CDR2 YFSETQ. The CDR3 is made up of 12 amino acids. The V and J ends lost 0 bases and 5 bases respectively, with 4 bases between them. The CDR3 loop reads CASSLAGDTQYF. The DNA for the CDR3 is TGCGCCAGCAGCTTGGCTGGAGATACGCAGTATTTT.

The genes are TRBV30 and TRBJ2-3, with a possible D match to TRBD1 (6 bases). Germline lookup yields CDR1 GTSNPN and CDR2 SVGIG (reference sequence). The ends were cut back, 5 bases at V and 2 bases at J, with 8 bases in the middle. There are 12 residues in the CDR3. The DNA of the CDR3 is TGTGCCTGGGGACAGTACACAGATACGCAGTATTTT. Amino acid sequence: CAWGQYTDTQYF.

The J gene is TRBJ2-1, the V gene TRBV7-9; 9 bases align to TRBD2. The germline gives CDR1 SEHNR, CDR2 FQNEAQ (reference sequence). The trim removed 3 bases at V and 6 bases at J, leaving 6 bases unmatched. The CDR3 contains 15 residues. The CDR3 here is CASSFPGGRGNEQFF. In DNA, the CDR3 is TGTGCCAGCAGCTTCCCGGGCGGGAGGGGCAATGAGCAGTTCTTC.

The J gene is TRBJ2-5, the V gene TRBV5-4; either TRBD1 or TRBD2 may supply D (5 bases each). The ends were cut back, 1 base at V and 2 bases at J, with 9 bases in the middle. Germline V lookup: CDR1 SGHNT, CDR2 YYREEE (reference sequence). This CDR3 has 14 residues. The CDR3 loop reads CASSLQGAQETQYF. The CDR3 nucleotides are TGTGCCAGCAGCTTGCAGGGAGCACAAGAGACCCAGTACTTC. Together with reference TRBV5-4 and TRBJ2-5, the CDR3 gives the full variable domain: ETGVTQSPTHLIKTRGQQVTLRCSSQSGHNTVSWYQQALGQGPQFIFQYYREEENGRGNFPPRFSGLQFPNYSSELNVNALELDDSALYLCASSLQGAQETQYFGPGTRLLVL.

In nucleotides, the CDR3 is TGTGCCAGCAGCCCGGGACGTGATGGGAATGAGCAGTTCTTC. Residues: CASSPGRDGNEQFF. This chain connects TRBV5-4 to TRBJ2-1; D is possibly TRBD1 or TRBD2 (5 bases each). V was clipped by 4 bases and J by 7 bases, with 15 bases between them. Germline V gene sequence: CDR1 SGHNT, CDR2 YYREEE (reference sequence). The CDR3 is 14 residues long.

The V gene is TRBV9, the J gene TRBJ1-1; no clear D. The CDR3 has 14 residues. CDR1 is SGDLS and CDR2 is YYNGEE in the germline V gene. V lost 0 bases to trimming and J lost 3 bases, with 9 bases between them. CDR3 in amino acids: CASSVVGRDTEAFF. DNA of the CDR3: TGTGCCAGCAGCGTAGTGGGTAGGGACACTGAAGCTTTCTTT. The full variable domain, rest sourced from reference TRBV9 and TRBJ1-1, is DSGVTQTPKHLITATGQRVTLRCSPRSGDLSVYWYQQSLDQGLQFLIQYYNGEERAKGNILERFSAQQFPDLHSELNLSSLELGDSALYFCASSVVGRDTEAFFGQGTRLTVV.

The genes are TRBV6-5 and TRBJ1-1; D is possibly TRBD1 (5 bases). Germline V gene lookup returns CDR1 MNHEY and CDR2 SVGAGI. The CDR3 covers 14 residues. Trimming removed 3 bases at V and 1 base at J, with 9 bases between. The CDR3 spells CASSYRTQNTEAFF. Here the CDR3 DNA reads TGTGCCAGCAGTTATAGGACACAGAACACTGAAGCTTTCTTT.

Within the sample, this clone is medium-sized. This chain links TRBV30 with TRBJ2-3; D might be TRBD2 (5 bases). Germline V lookup: CDR1 GTSNPN, CDR2 SVGIG (reference sequence). The CDR3 length is 14 residues. Trimming stripped 1 base from V and 6 bases from J, with 14 bases between. The CDR3 is CAWSGGQVRDTQYF. In DNA form, the CDR3 reads TGTGCCTGGAGTGGCGGGCAGGTCCGGGATACGCAGTATTTT.

This clone was seen once. The chain employs TRBV18 and TRBJ2-7; D possibly matches TRBD1 or TRBD2 (5 bases each). The CDR3 consists of 15 residues. V was trimmed by 6 bases and J by 1 base, leaving 16 bases between them. The germline gives CDR1 KGHSH, CDR2 LQKENI. The CDR3 spells CASSPGDASSYEQYF. CDR3 DNA sequence: TGTGCCAGCTCGCCCGGGGACGCCAGTTCCTACGAGCAGTACTTC.

The table lists this clone with a few counts. The chain has TRBV7-8 and TRBJ2-7, with 12 bases matching TRBD2. In germline, CDR1 is SGHVS, CDR2 FQNEAQ. The length of the CDR3 is 14 residues. V gave up 7 bases and J gave up 7 bases; unmatched junction bases: 8. The CDR3 protein is CASIPLAGGQEQYF. The CDR3 DNA sequence: TGTGCCAGCATCCCGCTAGCGGGAGGGCAGGAGCAGTACTTC.